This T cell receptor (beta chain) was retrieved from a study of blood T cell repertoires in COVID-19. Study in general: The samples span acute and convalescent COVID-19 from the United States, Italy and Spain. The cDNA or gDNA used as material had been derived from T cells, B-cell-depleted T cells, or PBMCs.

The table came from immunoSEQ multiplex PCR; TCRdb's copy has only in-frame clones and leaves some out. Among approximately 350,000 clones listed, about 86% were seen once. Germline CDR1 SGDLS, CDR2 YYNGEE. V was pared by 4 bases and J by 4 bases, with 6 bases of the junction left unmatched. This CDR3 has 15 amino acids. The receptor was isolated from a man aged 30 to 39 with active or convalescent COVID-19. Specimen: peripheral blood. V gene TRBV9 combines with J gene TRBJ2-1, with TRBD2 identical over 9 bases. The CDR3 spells CASSPRTSEYNEQFF. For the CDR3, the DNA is TGTGCCAGCAGCCCACGGACTAGCGAATACAATGAGCAGTTCTTC.